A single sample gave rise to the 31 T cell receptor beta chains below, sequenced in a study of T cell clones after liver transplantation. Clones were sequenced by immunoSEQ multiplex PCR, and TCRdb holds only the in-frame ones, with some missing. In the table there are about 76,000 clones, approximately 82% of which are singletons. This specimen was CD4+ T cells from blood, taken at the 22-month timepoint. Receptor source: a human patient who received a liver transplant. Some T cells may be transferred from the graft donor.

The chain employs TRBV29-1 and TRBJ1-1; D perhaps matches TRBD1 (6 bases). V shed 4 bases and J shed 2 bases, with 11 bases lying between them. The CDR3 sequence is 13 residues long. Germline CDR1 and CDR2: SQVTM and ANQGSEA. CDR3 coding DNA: TGCAGCGTTGCCCCCAGGGGAAACACTGAAGCTTTCTTT. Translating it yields CSVAPRGNTEAFF.

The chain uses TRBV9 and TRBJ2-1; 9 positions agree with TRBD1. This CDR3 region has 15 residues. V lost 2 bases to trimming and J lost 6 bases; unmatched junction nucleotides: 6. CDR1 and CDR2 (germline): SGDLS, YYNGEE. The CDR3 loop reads CASSVTGGAGNEQFF. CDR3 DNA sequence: TGTGCCAGCAGCGTCACAGGGGGCGCGGGCAATGAGCAGTTCTTC.

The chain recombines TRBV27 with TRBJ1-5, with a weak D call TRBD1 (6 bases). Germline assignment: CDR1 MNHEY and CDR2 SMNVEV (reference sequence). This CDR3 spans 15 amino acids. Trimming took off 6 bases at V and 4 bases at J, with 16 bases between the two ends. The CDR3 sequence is CASSLLQGVNQPQHF. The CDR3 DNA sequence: TGTGCCAGCAGCCTTCTACAGGGAGTAAATCAGCCCCAGCATTTT.

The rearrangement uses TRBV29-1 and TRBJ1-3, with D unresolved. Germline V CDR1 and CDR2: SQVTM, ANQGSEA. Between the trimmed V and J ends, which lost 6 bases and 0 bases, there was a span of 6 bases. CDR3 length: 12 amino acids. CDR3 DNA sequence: TGCAGCGTACAGACCTCTGGAAACACCATATATTTT. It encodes CSVQTSGNTIYF.

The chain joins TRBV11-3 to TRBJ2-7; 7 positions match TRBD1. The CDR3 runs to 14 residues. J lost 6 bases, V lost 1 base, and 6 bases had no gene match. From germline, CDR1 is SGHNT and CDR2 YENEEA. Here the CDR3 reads CASSLGTGVSEQYF. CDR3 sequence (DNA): TGTGCCAGCAGCTTAGGGACAGGCGTCTCCGAGCAGTACTTC.

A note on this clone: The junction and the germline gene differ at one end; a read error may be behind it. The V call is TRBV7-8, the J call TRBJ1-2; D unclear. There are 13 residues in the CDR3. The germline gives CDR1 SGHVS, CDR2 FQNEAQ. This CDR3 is CATSTGVRSGYTF. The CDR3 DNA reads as TGTGCCACCAGCACCGGAGTACGGAGTGGCTACACCTTC.

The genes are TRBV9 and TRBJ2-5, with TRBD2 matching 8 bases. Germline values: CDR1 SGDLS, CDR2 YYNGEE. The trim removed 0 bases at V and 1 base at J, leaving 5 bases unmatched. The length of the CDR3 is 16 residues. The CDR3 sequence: CASSVAPGGPQETQYF. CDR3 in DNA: TGTGCCAGCAGCGTAGCCCCGGGAGGGCCCCAAGAGACCCAGTACTTC.

In nucleotides, the CDR3 is TGTGCCAGCAGCTTAAGTAGCGGGAGGGTGATGGGAGATACGCAGTATTTT. This translates into CASSLSSGRVMGDTQYF. The chain combines TRBV7-2 with TRBJ2-3; TRBD2 matches at 11 bases. Germline assignment: CDR1 SGHTA and CDR2 FQGNSA. The length of the CDR3 is 17 residues. V gave up 2 bases and J gave up 5 bases; unmatched junction bases: 9.

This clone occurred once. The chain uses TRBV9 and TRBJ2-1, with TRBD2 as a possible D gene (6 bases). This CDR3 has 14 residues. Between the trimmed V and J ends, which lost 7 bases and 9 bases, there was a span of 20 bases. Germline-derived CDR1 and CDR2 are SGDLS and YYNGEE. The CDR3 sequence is CASSGTSGWGEQFF. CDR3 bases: TGTGCCAGCTCTGGGACTTCCGGGTGGGGTGAGCAGTTCTTC.

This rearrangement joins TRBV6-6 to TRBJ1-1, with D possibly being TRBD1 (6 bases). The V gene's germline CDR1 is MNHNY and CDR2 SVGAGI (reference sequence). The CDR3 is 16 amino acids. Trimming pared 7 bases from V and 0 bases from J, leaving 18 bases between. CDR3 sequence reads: CASKPITQGLNTEAFF. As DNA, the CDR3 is TGTGCCAGCAAGCCAATTACACAGGGCTTGAACACTGAAGCTTTCTTT.

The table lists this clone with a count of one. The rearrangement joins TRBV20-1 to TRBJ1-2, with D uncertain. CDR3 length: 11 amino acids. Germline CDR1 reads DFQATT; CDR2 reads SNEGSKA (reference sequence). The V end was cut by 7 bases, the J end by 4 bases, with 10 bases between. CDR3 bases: TGCAGTGGAAGGGTTGGCTATGGCTACACCTTC. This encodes CSGRVGYGYTF.

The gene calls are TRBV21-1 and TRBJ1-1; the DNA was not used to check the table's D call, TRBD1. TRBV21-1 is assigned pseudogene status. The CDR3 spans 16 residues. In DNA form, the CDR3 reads TGTGCCAGCAGCAAGTTAGGGGGACAGGGAATGGGGAAAGCTTTCTTT. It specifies CASSKLGGQGMGKAFF.

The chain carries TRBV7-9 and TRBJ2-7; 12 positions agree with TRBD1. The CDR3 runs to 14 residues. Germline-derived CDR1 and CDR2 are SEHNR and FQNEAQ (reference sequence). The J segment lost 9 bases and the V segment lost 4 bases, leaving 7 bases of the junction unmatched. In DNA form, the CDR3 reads TGTGCCAGCAGCTCGGGACAGGGGGCTTTGGGGCAGTACTTC. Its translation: CASSSGQGALGQYF.

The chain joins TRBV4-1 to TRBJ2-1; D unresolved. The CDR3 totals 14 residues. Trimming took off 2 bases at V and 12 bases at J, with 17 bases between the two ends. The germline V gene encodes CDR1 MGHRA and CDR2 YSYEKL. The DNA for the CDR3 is TGCGCCAGCAGCCAAACCAGCCGGCCCGATTGGCAGTTCTTC. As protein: CASSQTSRPDWQFF.

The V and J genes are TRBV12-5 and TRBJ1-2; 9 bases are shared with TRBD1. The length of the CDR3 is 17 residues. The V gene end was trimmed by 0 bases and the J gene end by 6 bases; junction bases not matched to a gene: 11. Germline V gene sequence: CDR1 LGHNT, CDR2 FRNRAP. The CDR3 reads CASGLVSRDRVHDGYTF. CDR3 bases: TGTGCTAGTGGTTTGGTTTCAAGGGACAGGGTCCATGATGGCTACACCTTC.

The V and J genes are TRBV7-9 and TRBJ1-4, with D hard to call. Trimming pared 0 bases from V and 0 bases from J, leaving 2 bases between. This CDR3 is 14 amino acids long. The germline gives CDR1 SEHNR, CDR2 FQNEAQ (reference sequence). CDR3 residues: CASSLAATNEKLFF. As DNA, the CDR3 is TGTGCCAGCAGCTTAGCAGCAACTAATGAAAAACTGTTTTTT.

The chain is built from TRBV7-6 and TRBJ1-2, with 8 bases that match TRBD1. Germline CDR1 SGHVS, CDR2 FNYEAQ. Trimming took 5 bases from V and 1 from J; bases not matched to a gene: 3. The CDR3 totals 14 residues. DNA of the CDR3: TGTGCCAGCAGCCGAGACAGGGGTAACTATGGCTACACCTTC. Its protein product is CASSRDRGNYGYTF. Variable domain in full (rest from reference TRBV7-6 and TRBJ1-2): GAGVSQSPRYKVTKRGQDVALRCDPISGHVSLYWYRQALGQGPEFLTYFNYEAQQDKSGLPNDRFSAERPEGSISTLTIQRTEQRDSAMYRCASSRDRGNYGYTFGSGTRLTVV.

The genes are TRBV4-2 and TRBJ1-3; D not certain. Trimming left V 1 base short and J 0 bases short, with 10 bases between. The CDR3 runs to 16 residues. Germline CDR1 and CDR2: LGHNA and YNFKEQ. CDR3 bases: TGTGCCAGCAGCCAAGGTGATTCTGGCTCTGGAAACACCATATATTTT. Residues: CASSQGDSGSGNTIYF.

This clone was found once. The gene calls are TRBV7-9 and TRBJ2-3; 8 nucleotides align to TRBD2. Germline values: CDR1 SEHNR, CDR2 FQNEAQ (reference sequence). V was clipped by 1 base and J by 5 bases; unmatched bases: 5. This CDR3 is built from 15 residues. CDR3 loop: CASSLVGLDGDTQYF. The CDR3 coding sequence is TGTGCCAGCAGCTTAGTGGGACTAGATGGAGATACGCAGTATTTT.

The CDR3, as DNA: TGTGCCAGCAGAGAGGACACCTCTGGCAATCAGCCCCAGCATTTT. Translating gives CASREDTSGNQPQHF. This rearrangement joins TRBV2 to TRBJ1-5, with a possible D match to TRBD1 (5 bases). The V gene's germline CDR1 is SNHLY and CDR2 FYNNEI. The V end was cut by 6 bases, the J end by 2 bases, with 14 bases between. This CDR3 region has 15 residues.

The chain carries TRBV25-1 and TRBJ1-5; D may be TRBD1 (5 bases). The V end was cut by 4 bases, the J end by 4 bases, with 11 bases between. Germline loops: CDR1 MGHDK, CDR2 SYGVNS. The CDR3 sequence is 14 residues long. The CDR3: CASSGPGHNQPQHF. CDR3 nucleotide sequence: TGTGCCAGCAGTGGCCCAGGGCATAATCAGCCCCAGCATTTT.

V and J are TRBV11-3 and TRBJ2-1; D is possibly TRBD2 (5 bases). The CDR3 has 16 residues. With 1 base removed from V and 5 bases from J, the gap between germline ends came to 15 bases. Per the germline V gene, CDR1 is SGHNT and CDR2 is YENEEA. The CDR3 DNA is TGTGCCAGCAGCTTAGGGTCTACCGGGGATAACAATGAGCAGTTCTTC. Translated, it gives CASSLGSTGDNNEQFF.

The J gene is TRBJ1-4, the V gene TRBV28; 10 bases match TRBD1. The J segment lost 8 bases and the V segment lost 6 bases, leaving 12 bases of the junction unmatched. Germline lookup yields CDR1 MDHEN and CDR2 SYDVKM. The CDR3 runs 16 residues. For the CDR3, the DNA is TGTGCCAGCAGCACTCCCGGGACAGGGGTATTAGAAAAACTGTTTTTT. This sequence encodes CASSTPGTGVLEKLFF. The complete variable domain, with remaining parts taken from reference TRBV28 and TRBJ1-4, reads DVKVTQSSRYLVKRTGEKVFLECVQDMDHENMFWYRQDPGLGLRLIYFSYDVKMKEKGDIPEGYSVSREKKERFSLILESASTNQTSMYLCASSTPGTGVLEKLFFGSGTQLSVL.

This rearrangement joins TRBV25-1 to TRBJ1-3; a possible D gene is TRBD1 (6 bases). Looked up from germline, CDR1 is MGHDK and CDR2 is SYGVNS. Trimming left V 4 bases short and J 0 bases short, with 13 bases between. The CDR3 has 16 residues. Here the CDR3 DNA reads TGTGCCAGCAGTGTGGGGGGGGCAAGCTCTGGAAACACCATATATTTT. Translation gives CASSVGGASSGNTIYF.

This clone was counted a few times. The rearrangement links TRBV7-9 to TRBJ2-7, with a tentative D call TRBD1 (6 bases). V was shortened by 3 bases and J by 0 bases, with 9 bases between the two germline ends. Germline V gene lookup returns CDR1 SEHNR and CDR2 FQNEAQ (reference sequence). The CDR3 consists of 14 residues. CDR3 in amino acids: CASSLGAFSYEQYF. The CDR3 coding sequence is TGTGCCAGCAGCTTGGGGGCATTCTCCTACGAGCAGTACTTC.

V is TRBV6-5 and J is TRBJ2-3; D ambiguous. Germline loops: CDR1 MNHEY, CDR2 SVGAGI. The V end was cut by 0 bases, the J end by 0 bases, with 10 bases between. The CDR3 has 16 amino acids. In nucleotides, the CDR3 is TGTGCCAGCAGTTACTCAGGCGAAGCGAGCACAGATACGCAGTATTTT. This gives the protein CASSYSGEASTDTQYF.

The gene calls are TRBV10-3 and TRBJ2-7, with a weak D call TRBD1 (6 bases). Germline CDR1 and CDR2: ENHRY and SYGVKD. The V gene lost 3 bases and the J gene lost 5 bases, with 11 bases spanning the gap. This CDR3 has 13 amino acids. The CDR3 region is CAISDWQGNEQYF. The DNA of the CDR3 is TGTGCCATCAGTGATTGGCAGGGGAACGAGCAGTACTTC.

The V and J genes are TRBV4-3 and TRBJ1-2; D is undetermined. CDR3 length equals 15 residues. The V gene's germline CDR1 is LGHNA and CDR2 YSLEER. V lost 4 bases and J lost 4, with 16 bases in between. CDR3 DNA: TGCGCCAGCAGCCCTTCCCCCCGGAGCACCTATGGCTACACCTTC. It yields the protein CASSPSPRSTYGYTF.

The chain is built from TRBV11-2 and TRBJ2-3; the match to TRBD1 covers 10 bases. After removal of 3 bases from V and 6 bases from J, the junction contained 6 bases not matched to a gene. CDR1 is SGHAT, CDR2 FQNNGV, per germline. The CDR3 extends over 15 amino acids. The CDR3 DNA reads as TGTGCCAGCAGCTTGGGTGGGACAGGGGCGGATACGCAGTATTTT. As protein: CASSLGGTGADTQYF.

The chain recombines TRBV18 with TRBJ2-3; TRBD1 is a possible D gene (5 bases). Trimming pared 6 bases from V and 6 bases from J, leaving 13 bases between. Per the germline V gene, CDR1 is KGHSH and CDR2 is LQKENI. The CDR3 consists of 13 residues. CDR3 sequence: CASSGLIRDTQYF. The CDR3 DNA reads TGTGCCAGCTCGGGGCTGATCAGGGATACGCAGTATTTT.

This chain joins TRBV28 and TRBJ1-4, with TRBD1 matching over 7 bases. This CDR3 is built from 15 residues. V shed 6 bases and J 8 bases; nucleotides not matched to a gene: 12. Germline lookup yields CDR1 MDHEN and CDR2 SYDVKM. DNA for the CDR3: TGTGCCAGCAGCAGAAAGACAGGGTTTATAGAAAAACTGTTTTTT. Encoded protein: CASSRKTGFIEKLFF.